Each of the 18 T cell receptor beta chains below was sequenced from the same sample in a study of identical twins. TCRdb re-called the 5' RACE reads with MiXCR, one entry per CDR3 protein. In the table there are roughly 500,000 distinct CDR3 sequences, around 20% of which are singletons. These data were also reused for a study on T cells expressing NK-cell markers.

Sequencing used CD4+ T cells sorted from blood. Every receptor here comes from a woman under 30 in good health.

A few counts support this clonotype. J is TRBJ2-7 and V is TRBV4-3; 7 nucleotides agree with TRBD1. The CDR3 length is 13 residues. Germline lookup yields CDR1 LGHNA and CDR2 YSLEER. V shed 0 bases and J 6 bases; nucleotides not matched to a gene: 2. The CDR3 here is CASSQERGLEQYF. CDR3 coding DNA: TGCGCCAGCAGCCAAGAAAGGGGGCTCGAGCAGTACTTC.

The CDR3 region has the DNA TGCAGCGTTGAATTGAGGGGCAGCATGAACACTGAAGCTTTCTTT. Its translation: CSVELRGSMNTEAFF. The J gene is TRBJ1-1, the V gene TRBV29-1, with D tentatively TRBD1 (5 bases). CDR1 is SQVTM and CDR2 is ANQGSEA in the germline V gene. The CDR3 is 15 amino acids. Trimming stripped 2 bases from V and 0 bases from J, with 13 bases between.

The CDR3 nucleotides are TGTGCCAGCAGATTACCAGCCCACTATGGCTACACCTTC. Encoded protein: CASRLPAHYGYTF. J is TRBJ1-2 and V is TRBV28; D uncertain. The germline CDR1 and CDR2 sequences are MDHEN and SYDVKM. V was clipped by 6 bases and J by 3 bases, with 11 bases between them. This CDR3 has 13 residues.

This rearrangement joins TRBV4-1 to TRBJ2-3; D is uncertain. The length of the CDR3 is 12 residues. V lost 0 bases, J lost 12 bases, and 10 bases lay in between. CDR1 is MGHRA, CDR2 YSYEKL, per germline. The CDR3 reads CASSQDTAIQYF. For the CDR3, the DNA is TGCGCCAGCAGCCAAGATACGGCTATCCAGTATTTT.

V is TRBV3-1 and J is TRBJ2-1; 7 bases align to TRBD1. The CDR3 spans 19 residues. CDR1 is LGHDT, CDR2 YNNKEL, per germline (reference sequence). The trim removed 4 bases at V and 5 bases at J, leaving 20 bases unmatched. CDR3 nucleotides: TGTGCCAGCAGCCCCCGGGACAGCTCGCTAGGGGTTAGAAACAATGAGCAGTTCTTC. This codes for CASSPRDSSLGVRNNEQFF.

This clonotype was detected a few times. This chain connects TRBV12-3 or TRBV12-4 to TRBJ2-1; 13 bases align to TRBD2. V was pared by 6 bases and J by 13 bases, with 6 bases of the junction left unmatched. The CDR3 has 13 residues. CDR3 coding DNA: TGTGCCAGCAGCCAAGGACTAGCGGGAGATCAGTTCTTC. Its protein product is CASSQGLAGDQFF.

The V gene is TRBV6-5, the J gene TRBJ2-7; TRBD2 matches at 14 bases. CDR3 size: 18 residues. J was trimmed by 4 bases and V by 0 bases; bases with no gene match: 8. CDR1 and CDR2 (germline): MNHEY, SVGAGI. The CDR3 loop is CASSYSPGLAGVEYEQYF. The DNA of the CDR3 is TGTGCCAGCAGTTACTCCCCGGGACTAGCGGGAGTAGAGTACGAGCAGTACTTC.

The V gene is TRBV27, the J gene TRBJ1-2; D unresolved. The CDR3 consists of 14 residues. V was trimmed by 4 bases and J by 5 bases, leaving 14 bases between them. Germline values: CDR1 MNHEY, CDR2 SMNVEV (reference sequence). CDR3 nucleotide sequence: TGTGCCAGCAGTTCTACCTCCAGCGCGTATGGCTACACCTTC. Residues: CASSSTSSAYGYTF.

This clonotype has ten or more counts. This rearrangement joins TRBV20-1 to TRBJ2-3; 10 bases are shared with TRBD1. Per germline, CDR1 DFQATT and CDR2 SNEGSKA (reference sequence). V lost 8 bases to trimming and J lost 7 bases; unmatched junction nucleotides: 18. CDR3 length: 16 residues. CDR3 DNA: TGCAGTACCAACCAATTAGGGACAGGGGATTTGAATACGCAGTATTTT. Residues: CSTNQLGTGDLNTQYF.

The chain joins TRBV4-1 to TRBJ2-7, with 12 bases lining up with TRBD2. V shed 2 bases and J 1 base; nucleotides not matched to a gene: 3. This CDR3 is 16 amino acids long. Germline assignment: CDR1 MGHRA and CDR2 YSYEKL. Written as DNA, the CDR3 is TGCGCCAGCAGCCAACAGACTAGCGGGGGATCCTACGAGCAGTACTTC. It translates to CASSQQTSGGSYEQYF.

The chain combines TRBV9 with TRBJ2-7; possibly TRBD2 for D (6 bases). The CDR3 is made up of 14 amino acids. CDR1 is SGDLS, CDR2 YYNGEE, per germline. V was trimmed by 2 bases and J by 1 base, leaving 10 bases between them. The CDR3 nucleotides are TGTGCCAGCAGCGTCCGGGCGGGGTCCTACGAGCAGTACTTC. It translates to CASSVRAGSYEQYF.

V and J are TRBV3-1 and TRBJ1-1; 8 bases line up with TRBD1. With 1 base clipped from V and 3 bases from J, the junction kept 7 bases outside the gene matches. The CDR3 covers 16 residues. Germline CDR1 reads LGHDT; CDR2 reads YNNKEL (reference sequence). The CDR3 loop reads CASSQVWQGAHTEAFF. The CDR3 nucleotides read TGTGCCAGCAGCCAAGTATGGCAGGGGGCGCACACTGAAGCTTTCTTT.

There are a few counts of this clonotype. The chain has TRBV6-1 and TRBJ2-7; 8 bases map to TRBD1. This CDR3 has 15 amino acids. The V gene end was trimmed by 5 bases and the J gene end by 3 bases; junction bases not matched to a gene: 9. Germline lookup yields CDR1 MNHNS and CDR2 SASEGT. The CDR3 sequence: CASSRYTGGIYEQYF. CDR3 nucleotide sequence: TGTGCCAGCAGTAGATACACAGGGGGGATCTACGAGCAGTACTTC.

DNA for the CDR3: TGCGCCAGCAGACCAGGGTTCCCCACAGATACGCAGTATTTT. The encoded protein is CASRPGFPTDTQYF. This chain uses TRBV5-1 with TRBJ2-3; tentatively, D is TRBD1 (5 bases). The germline V gene encodes CDR1 SGHRS and CDR2 YFSETQ. The germline V and J ends were trimmed by 5 bases and 2 bases, with 12 bases remaining between them. The CDR3 sequence is 14 residues long.

This chain joins TRBV15 and TRBJ1-1, with 8 bases identical to TRBD1. Germline V gene lookup returns CDR1 LNHNV and CDR2 YYDKDF (reference sequence). J lost 7 bases, V lost 5 bases, and 12 bases had no gene match. CDR3 length: 15 amino acids. CDR3 residues: CATSGQTGELGEAFF. The CDR3 DNA reads as TGTGCCACCAGCGGCCAGACAGGGGAACTTGGTGAAGCTTTCTTT.

The chain joins TRBV25-1 to TRBJ1-6, with TRBD1 as a possible D gene (6 bases). V was shortened by 3 bases and J by 7 bases, with 13 bases between the two germline ends. The germline CDR1 and CDR2 sequences are MGHDK and SYGVNS. The CDR3 contains 15 residues. The CDR3 DNA follows: TGTGCCAGCAGTGATGAGGGGGTTGGGAATTCACCCCTCCACTTT. Translating it yields CASSDEGVGNSPLHF.

V gene TRBV7-9 combines with J gene TRBJ2-3; the match to TRBD2 covers 7 bases. The CDR3 length is 14 residues. The V and J ends lost 5 bases and 5 bases, in that order; junction bases with no gene match: 7. The germline V gene has CDR1 SEHNR and CDR2 FQNEAQ (reference sequence). Written as DNA, the CDR3 is TGTGCCAGCAGCAGAGGGACTACGGGAGATACGCAGTATTTT. Its protein is CASSRGTTGDTQYF.

This clonotype was found a few times. The chain joins TRBV7-8 to TRBJ2-1; perhaps D is TRBD1 or TRBD2 (6 bases each). The germline V gene has CDR1 SGHVS and CDR2 FQNEAQ. V was pared by 2 bases and J by 0 bases, with 14 bases between. The CDR3 consists of 17 residues. The CDR3 here is CASSLRGVAPSYNEQFF. The CDR3 bases are TGTGCCAGCAGCTTAAGGGGGGTAGCGCCCTCCTACAATGAGCAGTTCTTC.